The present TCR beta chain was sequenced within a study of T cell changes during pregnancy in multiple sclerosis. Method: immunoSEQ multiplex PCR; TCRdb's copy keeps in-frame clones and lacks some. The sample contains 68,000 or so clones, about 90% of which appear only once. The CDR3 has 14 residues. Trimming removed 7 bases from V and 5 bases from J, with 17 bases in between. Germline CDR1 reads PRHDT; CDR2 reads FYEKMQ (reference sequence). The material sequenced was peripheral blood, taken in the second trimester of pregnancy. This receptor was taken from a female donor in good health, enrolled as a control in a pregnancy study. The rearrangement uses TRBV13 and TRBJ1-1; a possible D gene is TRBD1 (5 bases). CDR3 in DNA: TGTGCCAGCACCTTGGGACTGGATGGGACTGAAGCTTTCTTT. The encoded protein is CASTLGLDGTEAFF. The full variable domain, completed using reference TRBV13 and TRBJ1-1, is AAGVIQSPRHLIKEKRETATLKCYPIPRHDTVYWYQQGPGQDPQFLISFYEKMQSDKGSIPDRFSAQQFSDYHSELNMSSLELGDSALYFCASTLGLDGTEAFFGQGTRLTVV.